The clone carrying this TCR beta chain was detected a few times. The data stem from a study of blood T cell repertoires in COVID-19. As for the study in general: Specimens from acute and convalescent COVID-19 originated in the United States, Italy and Spain. Sample material is recorded as cDNA or gDNA derived from T cells, B-cell-depleted T cells, or PBMCs.

The CDR3 sequence is 13 residues long. Germline V gives CDR1 SGHTA, CDR2 FQGNSA. Trimming cost V 2 bases and J 3 bases, with 7 bases left between them. Original methodology: How many nucleated cells were present was estimated from reference gene primer amplification. Here immunoSEQ multiplex PCR was the method, and the copy in TCRdb shows in-frame clones only, minus some. V, J and clone size were drawn from that table, and D and trimming were deduced from the DNA. The sample has 64,000 or so clones, more than 60% seen once. This receptor was obtained from a human donor in a cohort sampled during active COVID-19. The chain is built from TRBV7-2 and TRBJ2-5; unclear D gene. The sequenced sample consisted of peripheral blood. The CDR3 here is CASSLQGEETQYF. Here the CDR3 DNA reads TGTGCCAGCAGCTTACAAGGAGAAGAGACCCAGTACTTC.